A single sample is the source of the 6 T cell receptor beta chains below, sequenced in a study of blood T cell repertoires in COVID-19. TCRdb keeps only in-frame clones here, not all; method: immunoSEQ multiplex PCR. Of fewer than 400,000 clones in the sample, approximately 89% were seen once. Sequenced sample: peripheral blood. These TCRs come from a woman in her twenties or thirties with COVID-19, enrolled during active disease.

The chain uses TRBV18 and TRBJ1-6; D not resolved. Germline CDR1 KGHSH, CDR2 LQKENI. The V end lost 2 bases, the J end lost 10 bases, and 15 bases lay between the germline ends. CDR3 length: 15 amino acids. The DNA for the CDR3 is TGTGCCAGCTCACCAATCCACAGCGCTAGCTCACCCCTCCACTTT. Its translation: CASSPIHSASSPLHF.

The rearrangement uses TRBV9 and TRBJ1-1; tentative D call: TRBD1 (5 bases). Germline loops: CDR1 SGDLS, CDR2 YYNGEE. CDR3 length equals 16 residues. Trimming cost V 6 bases and J 4 bases, with 22 bases left between them. In nucleotides, the CDR3 is TGTGCCAGCAACGGGACTCGATACCGGTTTGGCACTGAAGCTTTCTTT. It encodes CASNGTRYRFGTEAFF.

The CDR3 nucleotides read TGTGCCAGCAGCGCGACCGGACAGGAGAATGAAAAACTGTTTTTT. This encodes CASSATGQENEKLFF. The V call is TRBV9, the J call TRBJ1-4, with 7 bases aligning to TRBD1. The CDR3 contains 15 residues. Trimming at V came to 3 bases and at J to 5 bases, leaving 7 bases not matched to a gene. CDR1 and CDR2 (germline): SGDLS, YYNGEE.

The rearrangement uses TRBV7-2 and TRBJ1-1, with D possibly being TRBD1 (5 bases). The V and J ends lost 4 bases and 4 bases respectively, with 16 bases between them. The CDR3 is 15 residues long. The germline V gene encodes CDR1 SGHTA and CDR2 FQGNSA. The chain's CDR3 is CASSSSQGVLTEAFF. The CDR3 bases are TGTGCCAGCAGCTCGTCCCAGGGCGTACTCACTGAAGCTTTCTTT. The whole variable domain, remainder taken from reference TRBV7-2 and TRBJ1-1, is GAGVSQSPSNKVTEKGKDVELRCDPISGHTALYWYRQSLGQGLEFLIYFQGNSAPDKSGLPSDRFSAERTGGSVSTLTIQRTQQEDSAVYLCASSSSQGVLTEAFFGQGTRLTVV.

This clone appeared a few times. The J gene is TRBJ2-3, the V gene TRBV11-2; D is perhaps TRBD1 (6 bases). Germline lookup yields CDR1 SGHAT and CDR2 FQNNGV. The CDR3 extends over 18 amino acids. The V end lost 3 bases, the J end lost 0 bases, and 19 bases lay between the germline ends. CDR3 loop: CASSFVGLGTGSTDTQYF. CDR3 nucleotide sequence: TGTGCCAGCAGCTTTGTTGGTTTGGGTACAGGGAGCACAGATACGCAGTATTTT. The whole variable domain, filled in from reference TRBV11-2 and TRBJ2-3, reads EAGVAQSPRYKIIEKRQSVAFWCNPISGHATLYWYQQILGQGPKLLIQFQNNGVVDDSQLPKDRFSAERLKGVDSTLKIQPAKLEDSAVYLCASSFVGLGTGSTDTQYFGPGTRLTVL.

The chain is built from TRBV4-1 and TRBJ2-1, with D hard to call. The CDR3 extends over 13 amino acids. Trimming took 1 base from V and 6 from J, leaving 7 bases between them. CDR1 is MGHRA and CDR2 is YSYEKL in the germline V gene. CDR3 amino acids: CASSQGALNEQFF. In DNA, the CDR3 is TGCGCCAGCAGCCAAGGGGCGCTCAATGAGCAGTTCTTC.